One and the same sample provided the 15 T cell receptor beta chains below, sequenced in a study of response to subunit inactivated influenza vaccine. TCRdb analysed the RT-PCR reads with MiXCR anew, one entry per CDR3 protein. Of a few hundred thousand distinct CDR3 sequences listed, around a fifth are singletons. Material: PBMCs from blood, obtained about 19 months after vaccination. Source of these receptors: a man between 50 and 70 years old who received an inactivated influenza vaccine.

This clonotype was recorded at least ten times. This chain connects TRBV12-3 or TRBV12-4 to TRBJ1-1; possible D gene TRBD1, 5 bases. The CDR3 length is 14 residues. V shed 6 bases and J shed 2 bases, with 13 bases lying between them. CDR3 DNA sequence: TGTGCCAGCAGACTCGGGGCCGGCAACACTGAAGCTTTCTTT. Its protein is CASRLGAGNTEAFF.

In DNA form, the CDR3 reads TGTGCCAGCAGTTCGACAGAAAACTATGGCTACACCTTC. Amino acids: CASSSTENYGYTF. This chain connects TRBV7-9 to TRBJ1-2; a weak D match, TRBD1 (5 bases). The CDR3 totals 13 residues. V lost 6 bases to trimming and J lost 2 bases, with 10 bases between them. The germline V gene has CDR1 SEHNR and CDR2 FQNEAQ (reference sequence).

The chain has TRBV2 and TRBJ1-5, with D possibly TRBD1 on 5 matching bases. Trimming left V 4 bases short and J 7 bases short, with 11 bases between. Germline-derived CDR1 and CDR2 are SNHLY and FYNNEI. The CDR3 is made up of 13 amino acids. CDR3 sequence: CASSGWGSQPQHF. CDR3 coding DNA: TGTGCCAGCAGTGGGTGGGGCAGCCAGCCCCAGCATTTT.

This chain links TRBV12-3 or TRBV12-4 with TRBJ1-5; D possibly corresponds to TRBD1 (5 bases). The CDR3 is 15 amino acids. Trimming pared 5 bases from V and 1 base from J, leaving 12 bases between. In DNA, the CDR3 is TGTGCCAGCAGTAGAGGGGAGGAAAGCAATCAGCCCCAGCATTTT. Translation gives CASSRGEESNQPQHF.

CDR3 in DNA: TGTGCCAGCAGTTACCCGGCTGGTGGCTACACCTTC. This gives the protein CASSYPAGGYTF. V is TRBV6-5 and J is TRBJ1-2; no definite D call. CDR1 is MNHEY and CDR2 is SVGAGI in the germline V gene. This CDR3 has 12 residues. The V end lost 2 bases, the J end lost 7 bases, and 8 bases lay between the germline ends.

This clonotype was observed a few times. The chain links TRBV12-3 or TRBV12-4 to TRBJ1-5; D possibly corresponds to TRBD1 (6 bases). The CDR3 runs to 15 residues. V dropped 6 bases and J dropped 5 bases, with 17 bases sitting between them. The CDR3 loop is CASSPGQLVDQPQHF. DNA of the CDR3: TGTGCCAGCAGCCCGGGACAACTAGTTGATCAGCCCCAGCATTTT.

In DNA, the CDR3 is TGTGCCAGCAGTGCGACTAGCGGGAGAGGCCCCGGGGAGCTGTTTTTT. This gives the protein CASSATSGRGPGELFF. The chain employs TRBV9 and TRBJ2-2; TRBD2 agrees at 12 bases. Germline V gives CDR1 SGDLS, CDR2 YYNGEE. V was clipped by 5 bases and J by 6 bases; unmatched bases: 8. The CDR3 has 16 amino acids.

In its sample, this clonotype was seen a few times. V is TRBV20-1 and J is TRBJ1-4; D gene unclear. The CDR3 totals 13 residues. Trimming cost V 3 bases and J 4 bases, with 9 bases left between them. From germline, CDR1 is DFQATT and CDR2 SNEGSKA (reference sequence). DNA for the CDR3: TGCAGTGCTAGGGAGGCTTATAATGAAAAACTGTTTTTT. Residues: CSAREAYNEKLFF.

This sequence joins TRBV3-1 and TRBJ1-1; D is unclear. Trimming left V 1 base short and J 2 bases short, with 8 bases between. From germline, CDR1 is LGHDT and CDR2 YNNKEL (reference sequence). CDR3 length: 14 amino acids. The DNA of the CDR3 is TGTGCCAGCAGCCAAGGAATCGCAAACACTGAAGCTTTCTTT. This gives the protein CASSQGIANTEAFF.

Ten or more counts support this clonotype. The chain links TRBV6-2 or TRBV6-3 to TRBJ1-1; D is unclear. Germline V gene data show CDR1 as MNHEY and CDR2 as SVGEGT. Trimming left V 3 bases short and J 1 base short, with 6 bases between. The CDR3 totals 13 residues. The CDR3 bases are TGTGCCAGCAGTTATATTGGGAACACTGAAGCTTTCTTT. Translated, it gives CASSYIGNTEAFF.

There are a few counts of this clonotype. The CDR3 protein is CATSPTSGREFF. For the CDR3, the DNA is TGTGCCACCAGTCCCACCTCGGGGAGGGAGTTCTTC. The chain uses TRBV24-1 and TRBJ2-1; 7 bases are shared with TRBD2. CDR1 and CDR2 (germline): KGHDR, SFDVKD. This CDR3 has 12 amino acids. V shed 6 bases, J shed 14 bases, and the junction held 9 bases outside the gene matches.

The rearrangement links TRBV20-1 to TRBJ2-5; perhaps TRBD1 as D (6 bases). Germline assignment: CDR1 DFQATT and CDR2 SNEGSKA (reference sequence). The V end lost 1 base, the J end lost 4 bases, and 13 bases lay between the germline ends. The CDR3 is made up of 14 amino acids. CDR3 in DNA: TGCAGTGCTAGAGTTAGGACAGCCATAGAGACCCAGTACTTC. It codes for CSARVRTAIETQYF.

As to this clonotype: At one boundary the junction diverges from the germline segment, which might be a read error. This rearrangement joins TRBV29-1 to TRBJ2-1; possibly TRBD2 for D (6 bases). CDR1 and CDR2 from the germline V gene are SQVTM and ANQGSEA. CDR3 length equals 13 residues. CDR3 nucleotide sequence: TGCAGCGTTGTCTTCCTAGCGACGAATGAGGAGTTCTTC. Amino acid sequence: CSVVFLATNEEFF.

V usage is TRBV28 and J usage is TRBJ2-1; 7 bases match TRBD1. CDR3 length equals 15 residues. The germline V gene has CDR1 MDHEN and CDR2 SYDVKM. Unmatched junction bases numbered 6, after V lost 2 bases and J lost 5 bases. CDR3 region: CASSLVSGTDNEQFF. The CDR3 nucleotides are TGTGCCAGCAGTTTAGTATCGGGGACAGACAATGAGCAGTTCTTC.

A single count supports this clonotype. This chain uses TRBV5-1 with TRBJ2-1, with D perhaps TRBD2 (6 bases). This CDR3 comprises 15 residues. V was trimmed by 4 bases and J by 1 base, leaving 12 bases between them. The V gene's germline CDR1 is SGHRS and CDR2 YFSETQ. The CDR3 reads CASSTVAGSYNEQFF. The DNA of the CDR3 is TGCGCCAGCAGCACTGTTGCGGGGTCCTACAATGAGCAGTTCTTC.